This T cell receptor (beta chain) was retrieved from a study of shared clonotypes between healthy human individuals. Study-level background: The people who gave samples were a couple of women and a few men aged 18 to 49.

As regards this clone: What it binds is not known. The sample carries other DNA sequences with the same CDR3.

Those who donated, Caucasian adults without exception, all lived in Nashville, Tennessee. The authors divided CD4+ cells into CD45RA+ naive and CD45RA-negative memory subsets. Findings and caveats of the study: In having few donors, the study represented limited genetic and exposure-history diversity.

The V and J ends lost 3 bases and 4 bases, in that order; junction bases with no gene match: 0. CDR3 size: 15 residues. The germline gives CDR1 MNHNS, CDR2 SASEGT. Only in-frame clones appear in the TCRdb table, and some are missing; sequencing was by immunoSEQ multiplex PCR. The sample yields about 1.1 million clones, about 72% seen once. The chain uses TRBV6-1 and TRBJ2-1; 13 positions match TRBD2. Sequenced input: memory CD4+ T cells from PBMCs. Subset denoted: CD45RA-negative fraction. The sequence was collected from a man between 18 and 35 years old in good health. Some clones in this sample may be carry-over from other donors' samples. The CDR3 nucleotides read TGTGCCAGCAGTGAGGGACTAGCGGGATACAATGAGCAGTTCTTC. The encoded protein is CASSEGLAGYNEQFF.